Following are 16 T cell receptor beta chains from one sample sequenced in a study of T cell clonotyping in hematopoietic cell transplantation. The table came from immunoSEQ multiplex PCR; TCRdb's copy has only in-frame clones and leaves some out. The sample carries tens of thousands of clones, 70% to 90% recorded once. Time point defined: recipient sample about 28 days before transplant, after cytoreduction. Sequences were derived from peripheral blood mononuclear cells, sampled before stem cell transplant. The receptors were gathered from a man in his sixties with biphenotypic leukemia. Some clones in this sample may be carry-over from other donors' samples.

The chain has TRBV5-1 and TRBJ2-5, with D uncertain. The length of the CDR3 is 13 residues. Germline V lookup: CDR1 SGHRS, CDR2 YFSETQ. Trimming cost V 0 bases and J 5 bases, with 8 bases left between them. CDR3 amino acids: CASSLELRETQYF. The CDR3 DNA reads TGCGCCAGCAGCTTGGAACTCCGGGAGACCCAGTACTTC.

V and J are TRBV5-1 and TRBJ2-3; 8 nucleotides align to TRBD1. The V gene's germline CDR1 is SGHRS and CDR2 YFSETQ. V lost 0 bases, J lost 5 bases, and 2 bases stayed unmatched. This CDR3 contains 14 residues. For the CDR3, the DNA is TGCGCCAGCAGCTTGGGGACAGGGAGAGATACGCAGTATTTT. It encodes CASSLGTGRDTQYF.

The CDR3 reads CASSVDGPSTDTQYF. The CDR3 bases are TGTGCCAGCAGCGTCGACGGACCTAGCACAGATACGCAGTATTTT. The J gene is TRBJ2-3, the V gene TRBV9, with D unclear. V lost 2 bases and J lost 0, with 10 bases in between. Per germline, CDR1 SGDLS and CDR2 YYNGEE. This CDR3 has 15 amino acids.

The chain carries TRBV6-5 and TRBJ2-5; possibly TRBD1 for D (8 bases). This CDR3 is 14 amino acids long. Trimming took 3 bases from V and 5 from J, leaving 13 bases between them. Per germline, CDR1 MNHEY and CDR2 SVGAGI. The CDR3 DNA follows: TGTGCCAGCAGTTATGACAGGGGAGGGGAGACCCAGTACTTC. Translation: CASSYDRGGETQYF.

DNA for the CDR3: TGCGCCAGCAGCCAAGGGGTTTTGGACAGAGATAACTATGGCTACACCTTC. Translation gives CASSQGVLDRDNYGYTF. The V and J genes are TRBV4-1 and TRBJ1-2; tentative D call: TRBD1 (6 bases). Germline CDR1 MGHRA, CDR2 YSYEKL. The CDR3 has 17 residues. The V and J ends lost 1 base and 1 base respectively, with 16 bases between them.

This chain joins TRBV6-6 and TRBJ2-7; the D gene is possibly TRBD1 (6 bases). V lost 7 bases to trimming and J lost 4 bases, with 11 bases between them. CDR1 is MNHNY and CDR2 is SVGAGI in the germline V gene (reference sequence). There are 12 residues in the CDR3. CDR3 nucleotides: TGTGCCAGCAATGACAGGCAGTACGAGCAGTACTTC. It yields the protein CASNDRQYEQYF.

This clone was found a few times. The CDR3 loop is CAWSGVNTEAFF. CDR3 bases: TGTGCCTGGAGTGGGGTGAACACTGAAGCTTTCTTT. The chain recombines TRBV30 with TRBJ1-1; no definite D call. Germline CDR1 is GTSNPN and CDR2 is SVGIG (reference sequence). With 1 base removed from V and 0 bases from J, the gap between germline ends came to 3 bases. CDR3 length equals 12 residues.

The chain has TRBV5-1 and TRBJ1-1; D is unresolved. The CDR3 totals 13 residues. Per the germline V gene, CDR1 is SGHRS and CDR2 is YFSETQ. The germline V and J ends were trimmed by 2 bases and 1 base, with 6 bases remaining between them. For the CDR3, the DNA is TGCGCCAGCAGCTTAGACCCGAACACTGAAGCTTTCTTT. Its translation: CASSLDPNTEAFF.

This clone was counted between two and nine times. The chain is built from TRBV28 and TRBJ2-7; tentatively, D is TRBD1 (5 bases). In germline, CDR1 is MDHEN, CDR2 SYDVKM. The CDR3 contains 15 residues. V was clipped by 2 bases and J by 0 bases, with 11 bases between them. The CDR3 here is CASSLGQGISYEQYF. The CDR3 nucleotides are TGTGCCAGCAGTTTAGGGCAGGGAATCTCCTACGAGCAGTACTTC.

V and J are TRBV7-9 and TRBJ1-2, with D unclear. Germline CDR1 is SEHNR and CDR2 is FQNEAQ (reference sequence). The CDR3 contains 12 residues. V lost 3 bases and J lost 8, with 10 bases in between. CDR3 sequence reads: CASSFYEGGYTF. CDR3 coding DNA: TGTGCCAGCAGCTTTTATGAAGGCGGCTACACCTTC.

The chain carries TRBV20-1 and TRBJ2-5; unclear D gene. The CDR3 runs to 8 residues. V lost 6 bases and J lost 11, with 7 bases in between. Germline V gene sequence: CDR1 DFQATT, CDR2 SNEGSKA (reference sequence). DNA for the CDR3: TGCAGTGCCACGCCGCAGTACTTC. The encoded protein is CSATPQYF.

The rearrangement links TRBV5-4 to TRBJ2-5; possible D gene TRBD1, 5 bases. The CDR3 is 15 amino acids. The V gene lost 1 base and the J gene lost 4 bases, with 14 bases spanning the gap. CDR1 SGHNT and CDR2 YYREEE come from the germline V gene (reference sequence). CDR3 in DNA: TGTGCCAGCAGCTTGCAAGGGATGACAGCAGAGACCCAGTACTTC. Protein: CASSLQGMTAETQYF.

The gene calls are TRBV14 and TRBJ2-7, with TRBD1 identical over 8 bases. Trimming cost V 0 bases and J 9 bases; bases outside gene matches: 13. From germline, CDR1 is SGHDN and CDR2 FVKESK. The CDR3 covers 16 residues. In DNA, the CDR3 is TGTGCCAGCAGCCAAGATCTGCCAGGACAGGGAAGGGGGCAGTACTTC. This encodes CASSQDLPGQGRGQYF.

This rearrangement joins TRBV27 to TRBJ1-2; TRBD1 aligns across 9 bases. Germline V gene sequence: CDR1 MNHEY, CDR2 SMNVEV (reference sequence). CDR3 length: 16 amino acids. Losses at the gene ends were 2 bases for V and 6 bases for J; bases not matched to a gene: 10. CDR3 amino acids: CASSLTPNRGRDGYTF. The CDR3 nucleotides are TGTGCCAGCAGTTTAACCCCTAACAGGGGGCGAGATGGCTACACCTTC.

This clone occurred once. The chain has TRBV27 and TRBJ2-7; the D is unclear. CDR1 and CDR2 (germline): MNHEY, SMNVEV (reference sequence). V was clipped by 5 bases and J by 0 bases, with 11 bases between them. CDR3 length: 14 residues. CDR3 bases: TGTGCCAGCAGTCCCTACAGAAGCTCCTACGAGCAGTACTTC. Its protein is CASSPYRSSYEQYF.

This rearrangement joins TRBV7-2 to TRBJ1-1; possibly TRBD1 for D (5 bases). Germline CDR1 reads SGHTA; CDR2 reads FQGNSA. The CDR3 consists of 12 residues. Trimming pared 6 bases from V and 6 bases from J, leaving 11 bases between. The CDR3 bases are TGTGCCAGCAGTTTTGGACATCCTGAAGCTTTCTTT. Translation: CASSFGHPEAFF.